The next 5 T cell receptor beta chains were all read from a single sample in a study of STAT3 mutations in large granular lymphocyte leukemia. General study results and limits: Every T-cell large granular lymphocyte leukemia patient had at least one immunodominant TCR beta clonotype.

No antigen is known for these receptors. TCRdb's copy holds only in-frame clones and misses some; the assay was immunoSEQ multiplex PCR. There are 3,500 to 5,000 clones in the sample; about four fifths occur only once, and 85% to 90% lies in the top ten. The material sequenced was peripheral blood mononuclear cells. The receptors stem from a boy younger than 18 with T-cell large granular lymphocyte leukemia. Some clones in this sample may be carry-over from other donors' samples.

The genes are TRBV7-9 and TRBJ2-6; D uncertain. The length of the CDR3 is 16 residues. Germline loops: CDR1 SEHNR, CDR2 FQNEAQ (reference sequence). The V end was cut by 3 bases, the J end by 0 bases, with 9 bases between. CDR3 loop: CASSLIPISGANVLTF. For the CDR3, the DNA is TGTGCCAGCAGCTTGATACCGATCTCTGGGGCCAACGTCCTGACTTTC.

V is TRBV6-1 and J is TRBJ2-1, with a weak D call TRBD1 (7 bases). The CDR3 is 16 residues long. The V and J ends lost 4 bases and 2 bases respectively, with 15 bases between them. CDR1 is MNHNS, CDR2 SASEGT, per germline. CDR3 region: CASSGLRGAPYNEQFF. As DNA, the CDR3 is TGTGCCAGCAGTGGTCTCAGGGGGGCCCCCTACAATGAGCAGTTCTTC.

The J gene is TRBJ1-2, the V gene TRBV30; no definite D call. CDR1 and CDR2 (germline): GTSNPN, SVGIG (reference sequence). Trimming shortened V by 5 bases and J by 3 bases, and 7 bases separated the two germline ends. CDR3 length equals 11 residues. The DNA for the CDR3 is TGTGCCTGGCGACATTACTATGGCTACACCTTC. Encoded protein: CAWRHYYGYTF.

With regard to this clone: The junction and the germline gene differ at one end; a read error may be behind it. The chain combines TRBV7-9 with TRBJ2-5; tentatively, D is TRBD1 (5 bases). CDR1 and CDR2 (germline): SEHNR, FQNEAQ (reference sequence). The CDR3 has 16 amino acids. The CDR3 region is CASSSSGNPDAEIQYF. As DNA, the CDR3 is TGTGCCAGCAGCTCATCAGGGAACCCCGACGCGGAGATCCAGTACTTC.

This clone was recorded once. The chain carries TRBV19 and TRBJ2-4; tentatively, D is TRBD2 (6 bases). Looked up from germline, CDR1 is LNHDA and CDR2 is SQIVND (reference sequence). Trimming left V 1 base short and J 2 bases short, with 12 bases between. There are 16 residues in the CDR3. CDR3 coding DNA: TGTGCCAGTAGTATAGGGTTCGGGGGTCCCAAAAACATTCAGTACTTC. It translates to CASSIGFGGPKNIQYF.